The rows below give T cell receptor beta chains drawn from one sample of a study of blood T cell repertoires in COVID-19. Data came from immunoSEQ multiplex PCR; TCRdb stores just in-frame clones and leaves some out. The sample yields roughly 35,000 clones, roughly 88% seen once. The sequencing sample was made of peripheral blood. These receptors all stem from a man in his 60s with active COVID-19. The CDR3 runs from the conserved cysteine through the conserved F or W. Clone size appears in some rows only: once, few, many, or a class for an expanded clone.

- | TRBV7-9 | CASSKTGGEGYGYTF
- | TRBV7-6 | CASSLGTSGAGEQFF
- | TRBV27 | CASKRLAPNTGELFF
- | TRBV18 | CASSPGGAVDTEAFF
- | TRBV15 | CATSTGGAGASSYNEQFF
- | TRBV7-9 | CASSYGQGVSGYTF
once | TRBV28 | CASMDNQETQYF
- | TRBV28 | CASSLQTNYGYTF
- | TRBV5-4 | CASSFNGGISYEQYF
- | TRBV18 | CASSPVVSGPFGYTF
- | TRBV5-4 | CASSSSWTSGSAGELFF
- | TRBV14 | CASSPGQGPYGYTF
- | TRBV6-2/TRBV6-3 | CASSYSQGYGYTF
- | TRBV5-1 | CASSLGLAGGFGGTDTQYF
- | TRBV7-2 | CASSSGGVLTQPQHF
- | TRBV5-1 | CASSLMGGTEAFF
- | TRBV24-1 | CATSDLDREGQETQYF
once | TRBV19 | CASSIWDRGTYQPQHF
once | TRBV16 | CASSQKTSISYNEQFF
- | TRBV29-1 | CSGKGQGVHTQYF
- | TRBV19 | CASSTTSGGQETQYF
- | TRBV5-8 | CASTRTVSTYEQYF
- | TRBV27 | CASSQPGLAGVLGDNEQFF
- | TRBV28 | CASSLPGEREGRAQYF
- | TRBV20-1 | CSASEDWSTDTQYF
- | TRBV7-9 | CASSPGLAGPYEQYF
- | TRBV19 | CASSKGESYNEQFF
- | TRBV11-2 | CASTLALQNYNEQFF
- | TRBV7-9 | CASSARGRGRQETQYF
- | TRBV5-1 | CASSTDRVRGAGELFF
- | TRBV7-9 | CASSPMAMNTEAFF
- | TRBV5-4 | CASSLGGGTYEQYF
once | TRBV7-7 | CASSGTGGTGELFF
- | TRBV7-9 | CASSRTGFSPLHF
- | TRBV28 | CASRAGTGPNYF
- | TRBV19 | CASSLREGPYEQYF
- | TRBV4-2 | CASSRETRTSGPKWTQYF